This TCR beta chain derives from a study of CD8+CD57+ T cells in acquired aplastic anemia. Study-wide background: The study obtained an average of 3.2 ug of DNA from sorted CD4+ and CD8+ cells.

With regard to this clonotype: The antigen is undetermined.

In patients chosen for sequencing, flow cytometry had shown CD8+CD57+ cell expansion. Notes on the study in general: Patients and controls had CD8+ Simpson's diversity values that were not significantly distinct. It was found that roughly 29 CD8+ CDR3 sequences were shared between patients and controls.

Per germline, CDR1 SGHTA and CDR2 FQGNSA. The CDR3 is made up of 14 amino acids. According to the study, genomic DNA was the template for TCR beta VDJ and CDR3 profiling. TCRdb re-derived calls from the reads in MiXCR, one entry per CDR3 protein. Here the sample spans a few hundred thousand distinct CDR3 sequences, 82% being singletons. Sequenced sample: sorted CD4+, CD8+, or CD8+CD57+ T cells (not recorded which) from PBMCs. The chain employs TRBV7-2 and TRBJ2-5; no definite D call. The J call may be incorrect, as the DNA end agrees better with TRBJ2-1. This sequence was found in a human donor with aplastic anemia. Written as DNA, the CDR3 is TGTGCCAGCAGCTTAGGGATAGTAATAGAGACCCAGTTCTTC. Translated: CASSLGIVIETQFF.